The entry that follows covers one TCR beta chain sequence. The data were obtained in a study of shared clonotypes between healthy human individuals. Study context: Each donor's CD4 naive and CD4 memory cells filled three plates apiece, CD8 naive two, and CD8 memory one.

Germline V lookup: CDR1 MNHEY, CDR2 SVGAGI. The ends were cut back, 2 bases at V and 0 bases at J, with 13 bases in the middle. CDR3 length equals 16 residues. Every subset's genomic DNA went evenly onto several immunoSEQ plates. Profiling relied on immunoSEQ multiplex PCR, and the TCRdb table lists in-frame clones only, not all of them. The repertoire has some 2,500,000 clones, 85% to 95% of them found once; the top ten carry 0.37%. Sequencing was performed on naive CD4+ T cells from PBMCs. Described subset: CD45RA+ positively selected. The clonotype was recovered from a man aged 18-30 years in good health. Some clones in this sample may be carry-over from other donors' samples. This chain joins TRBV6-5 and TRBJ1-1, with no clear D. CDR3 sequence (DNA): TGTGCCAGCAGTTACCCCGAGGAGGCTTTGAACACTGAAGCTTTCTTT. Its protein product is CASSYPEEALNTEAFF.